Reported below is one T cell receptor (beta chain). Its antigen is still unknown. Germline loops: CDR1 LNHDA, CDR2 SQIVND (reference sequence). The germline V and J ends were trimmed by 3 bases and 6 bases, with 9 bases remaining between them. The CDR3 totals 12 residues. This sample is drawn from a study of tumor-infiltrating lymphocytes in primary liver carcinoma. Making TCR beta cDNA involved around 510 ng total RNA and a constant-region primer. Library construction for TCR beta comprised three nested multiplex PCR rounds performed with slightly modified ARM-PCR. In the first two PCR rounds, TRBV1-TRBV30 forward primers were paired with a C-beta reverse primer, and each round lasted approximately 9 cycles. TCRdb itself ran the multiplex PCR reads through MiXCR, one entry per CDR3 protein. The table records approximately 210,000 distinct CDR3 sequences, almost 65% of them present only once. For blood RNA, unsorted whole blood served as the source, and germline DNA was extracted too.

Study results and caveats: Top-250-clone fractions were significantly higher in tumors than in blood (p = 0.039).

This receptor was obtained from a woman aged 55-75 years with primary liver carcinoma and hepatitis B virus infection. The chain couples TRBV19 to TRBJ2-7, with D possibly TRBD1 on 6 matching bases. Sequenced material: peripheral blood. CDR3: CASSIGGGEQYF. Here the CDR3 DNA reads TGTGCCAGTAGTATTGGGGGCGGCGAGCAGTACTTC.